The sequence of this T cell receptor (beta chain) was determined in a study of blood T cell repertoires in COVID-19. The cohort comprised adults aged about 18 to 100 years residing in about two dozen US areas. Produced via immunoSEQ multiplex PCR; TCRdb's table is partial and in-frame only. Here the sample spans hundreds of thousands of clones, about 85% being singletons. Germline V gene sequence: CDR1 LNHDA, CDR2 SQIVND (reference sequence). CDR3 length: 15 amino acids. With 5 bases removed from V and 3 bases from J, the gap between germline ends came to 15 bases. This sequence was found in a woman in her 30s who had been exposed to COVID-19. Material: PBMCs or T cells enriched from blood (not recorded which). This rearrangement joins TRBV19 to TRBJ2-3; TRBD1 is a possible D gene (6 bases). CDR3: CASSGQREITDTQYF. In DNA form, the CDR3 reads TGTGCCAGTAGTGGACAGCGAGAGATTACAGATACGCAGTATTTT.